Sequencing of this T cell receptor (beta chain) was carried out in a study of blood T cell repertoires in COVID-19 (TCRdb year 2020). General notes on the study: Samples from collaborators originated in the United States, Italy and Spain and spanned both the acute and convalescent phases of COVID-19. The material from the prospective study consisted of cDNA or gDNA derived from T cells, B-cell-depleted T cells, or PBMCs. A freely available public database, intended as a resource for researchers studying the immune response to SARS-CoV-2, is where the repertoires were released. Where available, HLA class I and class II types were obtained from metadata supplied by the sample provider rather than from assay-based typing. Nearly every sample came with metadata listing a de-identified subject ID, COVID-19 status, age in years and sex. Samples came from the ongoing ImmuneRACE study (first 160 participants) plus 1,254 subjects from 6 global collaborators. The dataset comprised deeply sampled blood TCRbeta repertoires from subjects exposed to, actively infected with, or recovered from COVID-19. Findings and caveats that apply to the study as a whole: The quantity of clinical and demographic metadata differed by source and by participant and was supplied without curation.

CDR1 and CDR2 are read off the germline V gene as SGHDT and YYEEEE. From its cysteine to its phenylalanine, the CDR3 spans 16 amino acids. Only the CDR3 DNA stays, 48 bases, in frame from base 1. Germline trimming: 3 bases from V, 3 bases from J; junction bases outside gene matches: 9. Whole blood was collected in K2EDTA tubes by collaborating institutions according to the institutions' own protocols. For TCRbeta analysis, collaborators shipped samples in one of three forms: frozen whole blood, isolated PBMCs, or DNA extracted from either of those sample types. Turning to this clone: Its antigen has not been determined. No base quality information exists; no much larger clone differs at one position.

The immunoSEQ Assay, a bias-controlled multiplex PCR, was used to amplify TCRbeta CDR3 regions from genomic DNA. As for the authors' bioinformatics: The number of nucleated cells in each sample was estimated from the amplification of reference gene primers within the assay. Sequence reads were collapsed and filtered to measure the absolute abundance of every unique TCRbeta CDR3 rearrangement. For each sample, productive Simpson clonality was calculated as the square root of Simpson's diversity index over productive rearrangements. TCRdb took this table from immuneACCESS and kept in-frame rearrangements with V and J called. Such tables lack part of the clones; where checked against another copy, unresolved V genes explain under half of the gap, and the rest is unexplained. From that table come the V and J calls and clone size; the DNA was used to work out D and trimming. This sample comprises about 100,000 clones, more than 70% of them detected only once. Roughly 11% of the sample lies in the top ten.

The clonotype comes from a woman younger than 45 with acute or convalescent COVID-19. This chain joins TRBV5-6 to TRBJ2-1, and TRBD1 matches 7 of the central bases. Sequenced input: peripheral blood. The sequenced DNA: TGTGCCAGCAGCTACGGGACAGAGGTACACTACAATGAGCAGTTCTTC. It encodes CASSYGTEVHYNEQFF.